This TCR beta chain was observed in a study of shared clonotypes between healthy human individuals. General study findings and limits: Generally, naive subsets came out with larger estimated richness than memory subsets.

Germline CDR1 and CDR2: MNHEY and SVGAGI. CDR3 length: 16 residues. Germline trimming cut 0 bases from V and 3 bases from J; bases unmatched to any gene: 7. CD45RO-negative cells were positively selected for CCR7, leaving out terminally differentiated effector memory CD45RA+ cells. Every subset had its genomic DNA shared out evenly among several immunoSEQ plates. Generated by immunoSEQ multiplex PCR, the TCRdb table keeps only in-frame clones and is missing some. The sample lists nearly 2 million clones, about 95% occurring once. A remark on this clone: The antigen is undetermined. This sample includes further DNA sequences coding for the same CDR3.

The genes are TRBV6-5 and TRBJ2-7; TRBD1 matches at 8 bases. Specimen: naive CD8+ T cells sorted from blood. The receptor comes from a man between 18 and 35 years old in good health. CDR3 DNA sequence: TGTGCCAGCAGTTACTCGACAGGGGAAGCCTTCTACGAGCAGTACTTC. Its translation is CASSYSTGEAFYEQYF.